This T cell receptor beta chain was identified during a study of shared clonotypes between healthy human individuals. Germline V gene data show CDR1 as ENHRY and CDR2 as SYGVKD. This CDR3 is built from 12 residues. The ends were cut back, 4 bases at V and 4 bases at J, with 7 bases in the middle. In its sample, this clone was seen a few times. Its antigen is undetermined. The same CDR3 is also encoded by other DNA sequences in this sample. Study-wide results and caveats: It was the few donors that limited the genetic and exposure-history diversity represented.

Sequencing was performed with immunoSEQ multiplex PCR; in TCRdb, only in-frame clones are kept and a portion is missing. The sample has over 2 million clones, approximately 90% seen once. This receptor was identified in a man aged 18 to 29 in good health. Some clones in this sample may be carry-over from other donors' samples. Sequenced input: naive CD4+ T cells from PBMCs. Subset in this sample: CD45RA+ positively selected. The chain is built from TRBV10-3 and TRBJ1-1; D possibly corresponds to TRBD1 (5 bases). CDR3 region: CAISAGGTEAFF. Written as DNA, the CDR3 is TGTGCCATCAGTGCGGGGGGCACTGAAGCTTTCTTT.